These 5 T cell receptor beta chains were all obtained from the same sample, sequenced in a study of blood T cells in healthy people across ages. Through a sample-barcoded 5' primer and a J-beta primer mix, a second PCR was run for roughly 6 to 11 cycles. One entry per CDR3 protein, called by TCRdb with MiXCR from the 5' RACE reads. The sample holds roughly 800,000 distinct CDR3 sequences, 55% to 75% seen once. The sample taken for sequencing was blood. The receptor source for this set is a man aged 25-45 years in good health.

This clonotype was observed a handful of times. The rearrangement uses TRBV6-4 and TRBJ2-1; 9 bases agree with TRBD1. This CDR3 comprises 14 residues. The ends lost 4 bases at V and 8 bases at J; junction bases unmatched: 6. Germline-derived CDR1 and CDR2 are MRHNA and SNTAGT. CDR3 sequence (DNA): TGTGCCAGCAGTGGTGGGACAGGGTCAGATGAGCAGTTCTTC. Translation gives CASSGGTGSDEQFF.

This clonotype showed up many times. The chain joins TRBV27 to TRBJ2-7, with a tentative D call TRBD1 (7 bases). Trimming removed 6 bases at V and 2 bases at J, with 20 bases between. CDR3 length: 16 amino acids. Germline CDR1 reads MNHEY; CDR2 reads SMNVEV (reference sequence). As DNA, the CDR3 is TGTGCCAGCAGACCCCGGCCTGGAGGGGGCCCCTACGAGCAGTACTTC. Its protein product is CASRPRPGGGPYEQYF.

The chain is built from TRBV11-2 and TRBJ2-5; D unresolved. The DNA end favors TRBJ2-7, so the J call may be wrong. Looked up from germline, CDR1 is SGHAT and CDR2 is FQNNGV. The CDR3 has 14 residues. As DNA, the CDR3 is TGTGCCAGCAGCTTCGCCCCTGGGTTCGACGAGCAGTACTTC. It yields the protein CASSFAPGFDEQYF.

The V call is TRBV7-3, the J call TRBJ2-1, with 8 positions matching TRBD1. The germline gives CDR1 SGHTA, CDR2 FQGTGA. This CDR3 comprises 16 residues. V dropped 2 bases and J dropped 3; count of bases not matched to a gene: 6. CDR3 sequence reads: CASSLDGQGLYNEQFF. CDR3 nucleotides: TGTGCCAGCAGCTTAGATGGACAGGGACTCTACAATGAGCAGTTCTTC. Full variable domain (rest looked up from reference TRBV7-3 and TRBJ2-1): GAGVSQTPSNKVTEKGKYVELRCDPISGHTALYWYRQSLGQGPEFLIYFQGTGAADDSGLPNDRFFAVRPEGSVSTLKIQRTERGDSAVYLCASSLDGQGLYNEQFFGPGTRLTVL.

The V gene is TRBV29-1, the J gene TRBJ2-1; D unresolved. The germline gives CDR1 SQVTM, CDR2 ANQGSEA. Trimming shortened V by 0 bases and J by 6 bases, and 9 bases separated the two germline ends. CDR3 length: 13 amino acids. The CDR3 reads CSVEEVFVNEQFF. CDR3 nucleotide sequence: TGCAGCGTTGAAGAGGTGTTTGTCAATGAGCAGTTCTTC.